The 15 T cell receptor beta chains below were found in one sample sequenced in a study of T cells in Graves' hyperthyroidism and ophthalmopathy. RNA transcripts were the template for amplifying TCR beta CDR3 regions. With the HTBI primer set, the TCR CDR3 went through a first round of RT-PCR. TCRdb fed the multiplex PCR reads into MiXCR, producing one record per CDR3 protein. In the table there are fewer than 250,000 distinct CDR3 sequences, roughly a sixth of which are singletons. Source material: blood. These receptors were obtained from a man aged 50 to 60 with Graves' hyperthyroidism.

This clonotype was recorded many times. This chain links TRBV15 with TRBJ2-7; D might be TRBD1 (5 bases). Per the germline V gene, CDR1 is LNHNV and CDR2 is YYDKDF (reference sequence). This CDR3 region has 13 residues. Trimming shortened V by 5 bases and J by 2 bases, and 10 bases separated the two germline ends. CDR3: CATSQGRTYEQYF. DNA of the CDR3: TGTGCCACCAGCCAGGGTCGAACCTACGAGCAGTACTTC. Drawing the rest from reference TRBV15 and TRBJ2-7, the complete variable domain is DAMVIQNPRYQVTQFGKPVTLSCSQTLNHNVMYWYQQKSSQAPKLLFHYYDKDFNNEADTPDNFQSRRPNTSFCFLDIRSPGLGDTAMYLCATSQGRTYEQYFGPGTRLTVT.

There are many counts of this clonotype. This chain joins TRBV3-1 and TRBJ2-7; 9 bases map to TRBD1. With V trimmed by 4 bases and J by 5 bases, 6 bases remained unmatched. Germline loops: CDR1 LGHDT, CDR2 YNNKEL (reference sequence). This CDR3 comprises 14 residues. As DNA, the CDR3 is TGTGCCAGCAGCCGGGGACAGGGACCCCACGAGCAGTACTTC. It specifies CASSRGQGPHEQYF.

Many counts were recorded for this clonotype. The chain is built from TRBV11-2 and TRBJ1-4; D might be TRBD1 (5 bases). V shed 1 base and J shed 8 bases, with 14 bases lying between them. Germline V gene lookup returns CDR1 SGHAT and CDR2 FQNNGV. The CDR3 has 15 residues. In DNA, the CDR3 is TGTGCCAGCAGCTTAGTAGGGGCGGGATGGGAAAAACTGTTTTTT. This gives the protein CASSLVGAGWEKLFF.

This clonotype was found many times. The chain is built from TRBV30 and TRBJ2-1, with D hard to call. CDR1 GTSNPN and CDR2 SVGIG come from the germline V gene (reference sequence). V was clipped by 2 bases and J by 5 bases, with 7 bases between them. The CDR3 is made up of 12 amino acids. In DNA form, the CDR3 reads TGTGCCTGGAGTAGGCTAGACAATGAGCAGTTCTTC. It is translated as CAWSRLDNEQFF.

This clonotype was counted a few times. The chain employs TRBV5-1 and TRBJ1-6; no reliable D call. The germline V gene has CDR1 SGHRS and CDR2 YFSETQ. This CDR3 spans 16 amino acids. V lost 0 bases and J 5 bases, leaving 12 bases between the germline ends. The CDR3 nucleotides are TGCGCCAGCAGCTTGGACACTGCCGGTGATAATTCACCCCTCCACTTT. It encodes CASSLDTAGDNSPLHF.

The chain is built from TRBV9 and TRBJ2-7; tentative D call: TRBD1 (5 bases). CDR1 is SGDLS, CDR2 YYNGEE, per germline. V was pared by 0 bases and J by 1 base, with 8 bases between. This CDR3 comprises 14 residues. CDR3 DNA: TGTGCCAGCAGCGTAGGGGGCAAATCCTACGAGCAGTACTTC. Protein: CASSVGGKSYEQYF.

The chain has TRBV5-1 and TRBJ2-3; unclear D gene. Deletions cut 3 bases from V and 1 base from J, with 12 bases between. CDR3 size: 15 residues. Germline V gene data show CDR1 as SGHRS and CDR2 as YFSETQ. The CDR3 spells CASSYSLPRTDTQYF. CDR3 nucleotide sequence: TGCGCCAGCAGCTACAGCCTACCCCGCACAGATACGCAGTATTTT.

This clonotype has only a few counts. The rearrangement uses TRBV27 and TRBJ1-4; 9 nucleotides line up with TRBD1. Per the germline V gene, CDR1 is MNHEY and CDR2 is SMNVEV (reference sequence). The length of the CDR3 is 13 residues. J lost 10 bases, V lost 0 bases, and 0 bases had no gene match. This CDR3 is CASSLSTGGKLFF. In nucleotides, the CDR3 is TGTGCCAGCAGTTTATCGACAGGGGGAAAACTGTTTTTT.

This clonotype has at least ten counts. The chain links TRBV18 to TRBJ2-3; D tentatively fits TRBD1 or TRBD2 (5 bases each). CDR3 length: 15 residues. Looked up from germline, CDR1 is KGHSH and CDR2 is LQKENI. The V end was cut by 0 bases, the J end by 2 bases, with 9 bases between. The CDR3 reads CASSPPGRITDTQYF. The CDR3 nucleotides are TGTGCCAGCTCACCACCGGGACGGATCACAGATACGCAGTATTTT.

Ten or more counts support this clonotype. This sequence joins TRBV28 and TRBJ2-1; D might be TRBD2 (6 bases). Germline V lookup: CDR1 MDHEN, CDR2 SYDVKM. This CDR3 comprises 15 residues. The V end lost 7 bases, the J end lost 6 bases, and 19 bases lay between the germline ends. CDR3 protein: CASNLSAGPVNEQFF. CDR3 in DNA: TGTGCCAGCAACCTCTCCGCGGGACCCGTCAATGAGCAGTTCTTC.

The sample holds a few counts of this clonotype. J is TRBJ2-1 and V is TRBV5-5; D ambiguous. Germline CDR1 is SGHKS and CDR2 is YYEKEE (reference sequence). The V and J ends lost 2 bases and 2 bases respectively, with 8 bases between them. This CDR3 is 14 amino acids long. CDR3 loop: CASSFAWPYNEQFF. As DNA, the CDR3 is TGTGCCAGCAGCTTTGCGTGGCCCTACAATGAGCAGTTCTTC.

The CDR3 region has the DNA TGTGCCAGCAAGTCTAGCGGGAGTTACGAGCAGTACTTC. Translated: CASKSSGSYEQYF. The V call is TRBV6-1, the J call TRBJ2-7; 10 bases are a match to TRBD2. Losses at the gene ends were 7 bases for V and 4 bases for J; bases not matched to a gene: 4. The CDR3 contains 13 residues. Germline V lookup: CDR1 MNHNS, CDR2 SASEGT.

In this sample, this clonotype turned up many times. The chain uses TRBV2 and TRBJ1-2; D is unresolved. The germline V gene has CDR1 SNHLY and CDR2 FYNNEI. The CDR3 totals 14 residues. The V end lost 3 bases, the J end lost 1 base, and 9 bases lay between the germline ends. CDR3 residues: CASSDRSVNYGYTF. The CDR3 DNA reads TGTGCCAGCAGTGACAGATCTGTTAACTATGGCTACACCTTC.

The gene calls are TRBV5-5 and TRBJ2-5; 12 nucleotides match TRBD2. Looked up from germline, CDR1 is SGHKS and CDR2 is YYEKEE (reference sequence). The CDR3 runs to 16 residues. The V segment lost 4 bases and the J segment 1 base; nucleotides outside the gene matches: 5. The CDR3 DNA is TGTGCCAGCAGCCCTGGACTAGCGGGACCCCAAGAGACCCAGTACTTC. Amino acid sequence: CASSPGLAGPQETQYF.

The genes are TRBV6-1 and TRBJ2-2; TRBD2 aligns across 10 bases. Germline CDR1 reads MNHNS; CDR2 reads SASEGT. The junction had 6 bases not matched to a gene; V was cut back by 1 base and J by 7 bases. The CDR3 spans 16 residues. CDR3 bases: TGTGCCAGCAGTGAAGTAGCGGGAGGAGAAGTCGGGGAGCTGTTTTTT. This translates into CASSEVAGGEVGELFF.